Each of the 25 T cell receptor beta chains below was sequenced from the same sample in a study of molecular identifiers for immune sequencing clone quantification. Each CDR3 protein is one row after TCRdb ran MiXCR on the PCR reads. The sample has over 35,000 distinct CDR3 sequences, 20% to 25% seen once; the top ten hold about 1%. Sequences were obtained from naive CD8+ T cells from blood, with Jurkat cell RNA spiked in. Subset: FACS-sorted CD8+CD4-CCR7+CD45RA+ naive T cells. The receptors were gathered from a human donor in good health. Some libraries in this study had Jurkat cell RNA spiked in.

Of note for this clonotype: A much larger clone is a single base away; this may be a read error. The chain combines TRBV15 with TRBJ1-5; D is perhaps TRBD1 (5 bases). V lost 3 bases and J 6 bases, leaving 12 bases between the germline ends. Germline V gene data show CDR1 as LNHNV and CDR2 as YYDKDF (reference sequence). The CDR3 length is 14 residues. CDR3 DNA sequence: TGTGCCACCAGCAGTGAACAGGCGTTTCAGCCCCAGCATTTT. Protein product: CATSSEQAFQPQHF.

This clonotype has ten or more counts. V and J are TRBV7-9 and TRBJ2-7, with a weak D call TRBD2 (7 bases). This CDR3 has 14 amino acids. The germline V gene encodes CDR1 SEHNR and CDR2 FQNEAQ (reference sequence). V lost 1 base to trimming and J lost 4 bases, with 11 bases between them. Written as DNA, the CDR3 is TGTGCCAGCAGCTTAGGGCGGGGGCATTACGAGCAGTACTTC. This codes for CASSLGRGHYEQYF.

Ten or more counts support this clonotype. CDR3 coding DNA: TGCGCCAGCAGCCAAGGGGGACTGGAAGAGACCCAGTACTTC. This codes for CASSQGGLEETQYF. The V call is TRBV4-1, the J call TRBJ2-5; a possible D gene is TRBD2 (6 bases). CDR3 size: 14 residues. The germline CDR1 and CDR2 sequences are MGHRA and YSYEKL. Trimming pared 1 base from V and 3 bases from J, leaving 9 bases between.

Note on this clonotype: Just one base apart from a much larger clone, this may be a read error. The CDR3 reads CASSHLDSYNERFF. In DNA form, the CDR3 reads TGTGCCAGCAGCCACTTAGACTCCTACAATGAGCGGTTCTTC. V usage is TRBV19 and J usage is TRBJ2-1; no reliable D call. Germline V gene data show CDR1 as LNHDA and CDR2 as SQIVND (reference sequence). This CDR3 contains 14 residues.

The V gene is TRBV6-5, the J gene TRBJ1-5, with a tentative D call TRBD1 (5 bases). Germline V CDR1 and CDR2: MNHEY, SVGAGI. The CDR3 loop spans 15 amino acids. The V gene lost 8 bases and the J gene lost 3 bases, with 17 bases spanning the gap. The CDR3 loop reads CASGRRVGHNQPQHF. CDR3 nucleotide sequence: TGTGCCAGCGGTCGCAGGGTGGGTCACAATCAGCCCCAGCATTTT.

This clonotype was seen a handful of times. This could be a read error, since a much larger clone is one nucleotide away. In DNA, the CDR3 is TGTGCCGGCAGCTCAGGGGACACTGAAGCTTTCTTT. Its protein product is CAGSSGDTEAFF. The gene calls are TRBV7-2 and TRBJ1-1, with D tentatively TRBD1 (6 bases). The V gene's germline CDR1 is SGHTA and CDR2 FQGNSA. The CDR3 length is 12 residues.

The V call is TRBV19, the J call TRBJ2-5; 9 bases match TRBD2. Per germline, CDR1 LNHDA and CDR2 SQIVND (reference sequence). CDR3 length: 16 residues. J was trimmed by 5 bases and V by 6 bases; bases with no gene match: 13. CDR3 region: CASSASGKAGKETQYF. CDR3 DNA: TGTGCCAGTAGCGCTAGCGGGAAGGCTGGAAAGGAGACCCAGTACTTC. The full variable domain, rest sourced from reference TRBV19 and TRBJ2-5, is DGGITQSPKYLFRKEGQNVTLSCEQNLNHDAMYWYRQDPGQGLRLIYYSQIVNDFQKGDIAEGYSVSREKKESFPLTVTSAQKNPTAFYLCASSASGKAGKETQYFGPGTRLLVL.

There are many counts of this clonotype. The rearrangement uses TRBV2 and TRBJ2-3, with D uncertain. This CDR3 is 15 amino acids long. Trimming removed 0 bases from V and 0 bases from J, with 7 bases in between. CDR1 is SNHLY and CDR2 is FYNNEI in the germline V gene. CDR3 DNA: TGTGCCAGCAGTGAAGCAACTATAAGCACAGATACGCAGTATTTT. Its protein is CASSEATISTDTQYF.

This clonotype came up a few times. The missing conserved phenylalanine or tryptophan at the end of this CDR3 makes a read error likely. The rearrangement joins TRBV4-3 to TRBJ2-7; TRBD2 matches at 10 bases. This CDR3 contains 17 residues. V lost 0 bases to trimming and J lost 3 bases; unmatched junction nucleotides: 8. Germline CDR1 and CDR2: LGHNA and YSLEER. CDR3 sequence: CASSQDHSGRANYEQYL. The CDR3 DNA is TGCGCCAGCAGCCAAGATCACAGCGGGAGGGCCAACTACGAGCAGTACCTC.

This clonotype was seen repeatedly, ten times or more. CDR3 residues: CAWSFLAGGVNEQFF. CDR3 in DNA: TGTGCCTGGAGTTTCCTAGCGGGAGGGGTCAATGAGCAGTTCTTC. V is TRBV30 and J is TRBJ2-1; 12 bases line up with TRBD2. The CDR3 runs 15 residues. J gave up 6 bases and V 2 bases, and 5 bases lay outside the gene matches. CDR1 is GTSNPN and CDR2 is SVGIG in the germline V gene (reference sequence). Filled out from reference TRBV30 and TRBJ2-1, the complete variable domain reads SQTIHQWPATLVQPVGSPLSLECTVEGTSNPNLYWYRQAAGRGLQLLFYSVGIGQISSEVPQNLSASRPQDRQFILSSKKLLLSDSGFYLCAWSFLAGGVNEQFFGPGTRLTVL.

The chain is built from TRBV25-1 and TRBJ2-7; weak D call: TRBD1 (6 bases). From germline, CDR1 is MGHDK and CDR2 SYGVNS. V was trimmed by 1 base and J by 1 base, leaving 14 bases between them. The CDR3 extends over 16 amino acids. CDR3 coding DNA: TGTGCCAGCAGTGAATTAGGTTTTGACAGGTCCTACGAGCAGTACTTC. This gives the protein CASSELGFDRSYEQYF.

This clonotype was recorded many times. The J gene is TRBJ2-7, the V gene TRBV20-1; TRBD1 aligns across 7 bases. V shed 6 bases, J shed 0 bases, and the junction held 5 bases outside the gene matches. The CDR3 contains 13 residues. Germline-derived CDR1 and CDR2 are DFQATT and SNEGSKA (reference sequence). The CDR3: CSARRDSSYEQYF. As DNA, the CDR3 is TGCAGTGCGCGCCGGGACAGCTCCTACGAGCAGTACTTC.

This clonotype was picked up many times. This rearrangement joins TRBV28 to TRBJ2-5, with D perhaps matching TRBD1 (5 bases). The germline V and J ends were trimmed by 5 bases and 5 bases, with 18 bases remaining between them. The V gene's germline CDR1 is MDHEN and CDR2 SYDVKM. The CDR3 length is 15 residues. The CDR3 reads CASSTVGRVEETQYF. The CDR3 DNA is TGTGCCAGCAGTACCGTGGGCAGGGTCGAGGAGACCCAGTACTTC.

The chain combines TRBV7-9 with TRBJ2-1; 10 bases agree with TRBD2. Trimming removed 0 bases from V and 8 bases from J; junction bases left unmatched: 4. The CDR3 consists of 15 residues. Per germline, CDR1 SEHNR and CDR2 FQNEAQ (reference sequence). CDR3 sequence: CASSLASSGSHEQFF. DNA for the CDR3: TGTGCCAGCAGCTTAGCATCTAGCGGGAGTCATGAGCAGTTCTTC.

The table lists this clonotype with many counts. This chain uses TRBV10-3 with TRBJ2-7; 15 bases map to TRBD2. CDR3 length: 18 amino acids. The V segment lost 4 bases and the J segment 0 bases; nucleotides outside the gene matches: 7. The V gene's germline CDR1 is ENHRY and CDR2 SYGVKD. CDR3 coding DNA: TGTGCCATCAGTGGGGGACTAGCGGGGGGCCCGAGCTCCTACGAGCAGTACTTC. Translation: CAISGGLAGGPSSYEQYF.

This clonotype occurred once. A read error may produce the germline difference seen at one junction end. The rearrangement links TRBV20-1 to TRBJ2-4; TRBD1 might be the D (5 bases). This CDR3 is 13 amino acids long. Looked up from germline, CDR1 is DFQATT and CDR2 is SNEGSKA (reference sequence). The CDR3 loop reads CSASEDTNNIQYF. The DNA of the CDR3 is TGCAGTGCTAGTGAGGACACCAATAACATTCAGTACTTC.

In its sample, this clonotype was seen many times. The V call is TRBV27, the J call TRBJ2-1, with 9 positions matching TRBD2. The ends lost 5 bases at V and 0 bases at J; junction bases unmatched: 11. The CDR3 is 18 residues long. Germline loops: CDR1 MNHEY, CDR2 SMNVEV (reference sequence). CDR3 sequence: CASSPTGGRASSYNEQFF. Here the CDR3 DNA reads TGTGCCAGCAGTCCCACGGGCGGGAGGGCTAGCTCCTACAATGAGCAGTTCTTC.

This clonotype was counted a few times. J is TRBJ2-2 and V is TRBV7-9; maybe TRBD2 (5 bases). V lost 3 bases and J 5 bases, leaving 13 bases between the germline ends. The CDR3 extends over 15 amino acids. Germline V gives CDR1 SEHNR, CDR2 FQNEAQ (reference sequence). The DNA for the CDR3 is TGTGCCAGCAGCTTCGACTCCGGAGGAACCGGGGAGCTGTTTTTT. Its protein is CASSFDSGGTGELFF.

This clonotype was found many times. The V gene is TRBV7-9, the J gene TRBJ1-1; a possible D gene is TRBD1 (6 bases). In germline, CDR1 is SEHNR, CDR2 FQNEAQ (reference sequence). Trimming shortened V by 6 bases and J by 3 bases, and 8 bases separated the two germline ends. The CDR3 sequence is 12 residues long. The CDR3: CASRGGYTEAFF. The CDR3 region has the DNA TGTGCCAGCAGAGGGGGGTACACTGAAGCTTTCTTT.

Remarks on this clonotype: This may be a read error, as it is one base from a much larger clone. V is TRBV27 and J is TRBJ2-2; the D gene could be TRBD1 or TRBD2 (6 bases each). Germline V gives CDR1 MNHEY, CDR2 SMNVEV (reference sequence). Trimming took off 8 bases at V and 6 bases at J, with 22 bases between the two ends. The CDR3 has 16 residues. The CDR3 DNA reads TGTGCCAGCGGGGGGCGGGGTGTTATCGACGCCGGGGAGCTGTTTTTT. Protein sequence: CASGGRGVIDAGELFF.

The table lists this clonotype with many counts. The J gene is TRBJ1-5, the V gene TRBV6-5; D remains unclear. Germline V gene lookup returns CDR1 MNHEY and CDR2 SVGAGI. V dropped 6 bases and J dropped 4 bases, with 10 bases sitting between them. This CDR3 is built from 13 residues. DNA of the CDR3: TGTGCCAGCAGACCTCTAGGAAATCAGCCCCAGCATTTT. Translating it yields CASRPLGNQPQHF.

This clonotype was observed at least ten times. The chain combines TRBV5-4 with TRBJ2-6, with TRBD1 as a possible D gene (7 bases). CDR3 length: 15 amino acids. Germline V lookup: CDR1 SGHNT, CDR2 YYREEE (reference sequence). Trimming removed 5 bases from V and 1 base from J, with 10 bases in between. The CDR3 bases are TGTGCCAGCAGACCAGGGGGGTCTGGGGCCAACGTCCTGACTTTC. Amino acids: CASRPGGSGANVLTF.

This clonotype was detected many times. This sequence joins TRBV27 and TRBJ2-7; no clear D. The germline CDR1 and CDR2 sequences are MNHEY and SMNVEV (reference sequence). Trimming pared 5 bases from V and 5 bases from J, leaving 19 bases between. This CDR3 comprises 15 residues. CDR3 sequence (DNA): TGTGCCAGCAGTCCGGGTCCTACCCCCACCGACGAGCAGTACTTC. This gives the protein CASSPGPTPTDEQYF.

This clonotype was found a few times. This may stem from a read error, because a much larger clone lies one nucleotide away. The rearrangement joins TRBV4-3 to TRBJ2-2; D may match TRBD1 or TRBD2 (5 bases each). This CDR3 has 15 residues. Germline lookup yields CDR1 LGHNA and CDR2 YSLEER. The CDR3 region is CASSQEGRETGELVF. The DNA for the CDR3 is TGCGCCAGCAGCCAAGAAGGCAGGGAAACCGGGGAGCTGGTTTTT.

This clonotype was detected many times. This chain joins TRBV7-2 and TRBJ2-3; 8 nucleotides agree with TRBD2. The CDR3 sequence is 16 residues long. CDR1 is SGHTA and CDR2 is FQGNSA in the germline V gene. V lost 1 base, J lost 5 bases, and 8 bases stayed unmatched. The CDR3 loop reads CASSLGLGLGVDTQYF. The CDR3 nucleotides read TGTGCCAGCAGCTTAGGGTTGGGACTAGGAGTAGATACGCAGTATTTT. The full variable domain, rest sourced from reference TRBV7-2 and TRBJ2-3, is GAGVSQSPSNKVTEKGKDVELRCDPISGHTALYWYRQSLGQGLEFLIYFQGNSAPDKSGLPSDRFSAERTGGSVSTLTIQRTQQEDSAVYLCASSLGLGLGVDTQYFGPGTRLTVL.